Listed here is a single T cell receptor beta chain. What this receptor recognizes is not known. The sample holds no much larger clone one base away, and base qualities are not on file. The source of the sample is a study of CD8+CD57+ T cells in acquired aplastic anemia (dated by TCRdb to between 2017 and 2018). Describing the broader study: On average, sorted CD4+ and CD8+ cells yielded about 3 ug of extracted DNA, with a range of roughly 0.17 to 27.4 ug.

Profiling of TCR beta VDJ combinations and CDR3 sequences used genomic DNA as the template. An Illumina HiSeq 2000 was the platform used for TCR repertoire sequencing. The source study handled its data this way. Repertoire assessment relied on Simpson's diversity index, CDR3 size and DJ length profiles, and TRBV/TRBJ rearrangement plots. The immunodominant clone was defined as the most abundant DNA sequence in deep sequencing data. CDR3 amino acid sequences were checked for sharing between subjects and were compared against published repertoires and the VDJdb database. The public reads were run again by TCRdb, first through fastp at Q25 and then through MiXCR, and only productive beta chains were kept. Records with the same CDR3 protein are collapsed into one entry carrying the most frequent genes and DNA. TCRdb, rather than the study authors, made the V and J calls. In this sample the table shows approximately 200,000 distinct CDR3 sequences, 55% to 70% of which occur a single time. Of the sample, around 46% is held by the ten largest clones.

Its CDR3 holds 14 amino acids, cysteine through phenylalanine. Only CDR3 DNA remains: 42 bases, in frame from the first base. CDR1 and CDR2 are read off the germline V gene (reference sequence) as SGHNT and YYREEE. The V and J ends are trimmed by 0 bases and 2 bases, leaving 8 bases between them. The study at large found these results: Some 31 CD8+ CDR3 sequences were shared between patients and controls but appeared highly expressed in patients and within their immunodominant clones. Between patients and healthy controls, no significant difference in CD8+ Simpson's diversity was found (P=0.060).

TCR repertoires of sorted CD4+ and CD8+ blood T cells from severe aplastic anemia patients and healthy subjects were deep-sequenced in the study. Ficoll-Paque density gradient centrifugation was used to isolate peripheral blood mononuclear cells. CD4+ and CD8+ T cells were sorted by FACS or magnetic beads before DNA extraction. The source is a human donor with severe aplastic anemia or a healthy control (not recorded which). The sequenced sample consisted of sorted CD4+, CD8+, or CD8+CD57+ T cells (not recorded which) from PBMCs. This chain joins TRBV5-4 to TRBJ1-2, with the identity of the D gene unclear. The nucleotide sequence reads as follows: TGTGCCAGCAGCTTGGGACTAGGAAACTATGGCTACACCTTC. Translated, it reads CASSLGLGNYGYTF.